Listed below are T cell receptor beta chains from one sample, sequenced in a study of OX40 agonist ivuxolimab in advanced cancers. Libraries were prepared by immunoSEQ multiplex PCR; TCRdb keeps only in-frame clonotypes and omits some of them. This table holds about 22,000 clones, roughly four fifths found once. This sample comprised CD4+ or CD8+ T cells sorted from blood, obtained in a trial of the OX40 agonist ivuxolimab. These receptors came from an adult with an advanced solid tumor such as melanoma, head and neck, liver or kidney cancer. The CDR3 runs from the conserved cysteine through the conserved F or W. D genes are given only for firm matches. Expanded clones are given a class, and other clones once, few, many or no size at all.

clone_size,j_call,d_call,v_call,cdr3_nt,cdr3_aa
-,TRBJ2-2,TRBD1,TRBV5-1,TGCGCCAGCAGCCTTGGTTGGGACAGGGGGGACACCGGGGAGCTGTTTTTT,CASSLGWDRGDTGELFF
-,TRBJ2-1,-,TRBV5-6,TGTGCCAGCAGCTTGGCCCCGGAGGACAATGAGCAGTTCTTC,CASSLAPEDNEQFF
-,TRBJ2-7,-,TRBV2,TGTGCCAGCAGTGACTCGGAGGGAAACGAGCAGTACTTC,CASSDSEGNEQYF
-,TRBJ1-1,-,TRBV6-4,TGTGCCAGCAGAAACAGGGCGAACACTGAAGCTTTCTTT,CASRNRANTEAFF
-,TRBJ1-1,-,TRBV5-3,TGTGCCCCCCGCCGGGGGGGCAGGGTGAACACTGAAGCTTTCTTT,CAPRRGGRVNTEAFF
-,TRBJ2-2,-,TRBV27,TGTGCCAGCAGTCCACTTAGGGAGGCGGGCACCGGGGAGCTGTTTTTT,CASSPLREAGTGELFF
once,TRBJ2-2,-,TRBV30,TGTGCCTGGAGCCAGTCCGGGGAGCTGTTTTTT,CAWSQSGELFF
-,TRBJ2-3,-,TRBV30,TGTGCCTGGAACGCAGTCTCGGATACGCAGTATTTT,CAWNAVSDTQYF
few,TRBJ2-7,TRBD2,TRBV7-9,TGTGCCTCCAGAGTGGGGGACTACCCCTACGAGCAGTACTTC,CASRVGDYPYEQYF
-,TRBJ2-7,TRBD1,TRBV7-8,TGTGCCAGCAGCTTCGACAGGGATATAGGCATGGGCTACGAGCAGTACTTC,CASSFDRDIGMGYEQYF
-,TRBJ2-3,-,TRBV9,TGTGCCAGCAGCGCGTGGGGTCAGAGTTACACAGATACGCAGTATTTT,CASSAWGQSYTDTQYF
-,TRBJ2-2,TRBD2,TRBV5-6,TGTGCCAGCAGCCCGCCAGGGACTAGCGTTTGGAGGGAGCTGTTTTTT,CASSPPGTSVWRELFF
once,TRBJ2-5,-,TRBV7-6,TGTGCCAGCAGCCCCGGGGAAGTAGAGACCCAGTACTTC,CASSPGEVETQYF
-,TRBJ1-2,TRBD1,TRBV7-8,TGTGCCAGCAGCTTGGGACAGGAATCTAACTATGGCTACACCTTC,CASSLGQESNYGYTF
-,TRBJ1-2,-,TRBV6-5,TGTGCCAGCAGTTATTCGGCAGCGGAATATGGCTACACCTTC,CASSYSAAEYGYTF
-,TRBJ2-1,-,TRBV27,TGTGCCAGCAGTTTATCGTCCTGGAACAATGAGCAGTTCTTC,CASSLSSWNNEQFF
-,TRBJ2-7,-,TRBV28,TGTGCCAGCAGCCACCGACGGACTATCCGCTCCTACGAGCAGTACTTC,CASSHRRTIRSYEQYF
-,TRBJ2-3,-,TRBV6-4,TGTGCCAGCAGTGACAGGGGAGAGACAGATACGCAGTATTTT,CASSDRGETDTQYF
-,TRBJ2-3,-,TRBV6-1,TGTGCCAGCAGTGACCAGATAGCGGCTAGCACAGATACGCAGTATTTT,CASSDQIAASTDTQYF
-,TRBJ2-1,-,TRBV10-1,TGCGCCAGCAGTGGGACACCCTACAATGAGCAGTTCTTC,CASSGTPYNEQFF
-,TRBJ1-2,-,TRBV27,TGTGCCAGCAGTCCGGTGACAGGCGCTTATGGCTACACCTTC,CASSPVTGAYGYTF
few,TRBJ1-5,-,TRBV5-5,TGTGCCAGCAGCTTGGAGGGTGTGAGCAATCAGCCCCAGCATTTT,CASSLEGVSNQPQHF
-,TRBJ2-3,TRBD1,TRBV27,TGTGCCAGCAGTTTATTGGCAGGGACAGGGTACACAGATACGCAGTATTTT,CASSLLAGTGYTDTQYF
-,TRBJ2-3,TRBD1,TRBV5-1,TGCGCCAGCAGCAGCGGACAGGCCTACACAGATACGCAGTATTTT,CASSSGQAYTDTQYF
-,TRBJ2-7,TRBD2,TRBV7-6,TGTGCCAGCAGCCCCCGGAAAGCGGGAGTGGGTGAGCAGTACTTC,CASSPRKAGVGEQYF
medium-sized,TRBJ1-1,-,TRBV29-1,TGCAGCGTTGCCGTGAACACTGAAGCTTTCTTT,CSVAVNTEAFF
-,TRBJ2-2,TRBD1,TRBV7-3,TGTGCCAGCAGCTTAGCCCCAGGGGGTAGGGAGCTGTTTTTT,CASSLAPGGRELFF
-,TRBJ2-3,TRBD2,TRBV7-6,TGTGCCAGCAGCTCCCGGTCTAGCGGCGGCACAGATACGCAGTATTTT,CASSSRSSGGTDTQYF
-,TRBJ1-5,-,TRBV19,TGTGCCAGTAGCCTACAGTATAGCAATCAGCCCCAGCATTTT,CASSLQYSNQPQHF
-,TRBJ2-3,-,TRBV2,TGTGCCTCCATGGCGGGCCCGGATACGCAGTATTTT,CASMAGPDTQYF
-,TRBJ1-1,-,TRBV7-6,TGTGCCAGCAGCTTAGCAGGGCCGAACACTGAAGCTTTCTTT,CASSLAGPNTEAFF
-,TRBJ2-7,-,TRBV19,TGTGCCAGTAGTATTACAGGGACCTCCTACGAGCAGTACTTC,CASSITGTSYEQYF
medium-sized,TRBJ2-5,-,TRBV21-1,TGTGCCAGCAGCATACAAAGAGGGAGAAACCAAGAGACCCAGTACTTC,CASSIQRGRNQETQYF
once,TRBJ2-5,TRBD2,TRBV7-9,TGTGCCAGCAGCGGCAAGGAGGGGACTAGCGGGAATCAAGAGACCCAGTACTTC,CASSGKEGTSGNQETQYF
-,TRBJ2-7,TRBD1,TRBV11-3,TGTGCCAGCAGCTCCAGGGGGCCCTCCTACGAGCAGTACTTC,CASSSRGPSYEQYF
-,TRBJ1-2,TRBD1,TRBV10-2,TGCGCCAGCAGCCCGGGACAGCGCCAATATGGCTACACCTTC,CASSPGQRQYGYTF
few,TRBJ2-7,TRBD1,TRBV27,TGTGCCAGCAGACCCGACAGGGTTGTAGTTTACGAGCAGTACTTC,CASRPDRVVVYEQYF
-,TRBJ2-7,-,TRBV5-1,TGCGCCAGCAGCTGGGTTGGGGCATCCTCCTACGAGCAGTACTTC,CASSWVGASSYEQYF
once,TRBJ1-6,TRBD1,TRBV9,TGTGCCAGCAGCCCCGCCGGGACAGGGGACTCACCCCTCCACTTT,CASSPAGTGDSPLHF
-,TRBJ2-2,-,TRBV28,TGTGCCAGCAGTTCCCCTGACATGGAGACGAACACCGGGGAGCTGTTTTTT,CASSSPDMETNTGELFF
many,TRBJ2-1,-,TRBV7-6,TGTGCCAGCAGCTCCACCTGGGGCAGCTACAATGAGCAGTTCTTC,CASSSTWGSYNEQFF
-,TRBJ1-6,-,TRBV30,TGTGCCTGGACCACAGAGGGGCGCCTGCTCCACTTT,CAWTTEGRLLHF
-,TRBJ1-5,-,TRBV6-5,TGTGCCAGCAGCAACAGGGAGAGACACAATCAGCCCCAGCATTTT,CASSNRERHNQPQHF
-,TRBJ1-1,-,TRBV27,TGTGCCAGCAGTCCCCCCCTTACAGGAGCTGGGACTGAAGCTTTCTTT,CASSPPLTGAGTEAFF
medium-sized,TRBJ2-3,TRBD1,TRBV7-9,TGTGCCAGCAGCTCTCCGGGACAGGGAATTAGCACAGATACGCAGTATTTT,CASSSPGQGISTDTQYF
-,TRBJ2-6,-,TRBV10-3,TGTGCCATCAGTGAATGGCACAGGGCTTCTGGGGCCAACGTCCTGACTTTC,CAISEWHRASGANVLTF
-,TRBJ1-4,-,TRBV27,TGTGCCAGCAGTGACCGGACAGCTCCGAATGAAAAACTGTTTTTT,CASSDRTAPNEKLFF
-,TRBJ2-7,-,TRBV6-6,TGTGCCAGCAGTTACTCGACGGTCGGTAACGAGCAGTACTTC,CASSYSTVGNEQYF
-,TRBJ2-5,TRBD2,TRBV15,TGTGCCACCAGCAGGACCGGGGGGGCAGAGACCCAGTACTTC,CATSRTGGAETQYF
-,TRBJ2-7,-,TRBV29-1,TGCAGCGTTGAAGGTGGCGGGTTCTACGAGCAGTACTTC,CSVEGGGFYEQYF
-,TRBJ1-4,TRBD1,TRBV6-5,TGTGCCAGCAGTTACCACAGGGGGCAGACTAATGAAAAACTGTTTTTT,CASSYHRGQTNEKLFF
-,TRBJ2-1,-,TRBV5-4,TGTGCCAGCAGCTTTTACAGCCAAGCAAACAATGAGCAGTTCTTC,CASSFYSQANNEQFF
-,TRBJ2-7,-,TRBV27,TGTGCCAGCAGCCTCGGGTACGAGCAGTACTTC,CASSLGYEQYF
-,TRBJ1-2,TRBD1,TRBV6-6,TGTGCCAGCAGTTGGCTAATAGGACAGGGCCTGTATGGCTACACCTTC,CASSWLIGQGLYGYTF
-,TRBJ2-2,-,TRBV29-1,TGCAGCGTTGAAGATGGGGTGGTTGCCGCGAACACCGGGGAGCTGTTTTTT,CSVEDGVVAANTGELFF
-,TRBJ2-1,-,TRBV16,TGTGCCAGCAGCCAATCTGAGGGGGGCTCCACCTACAATGAGCAGTTCTTC,CASSQSEGGSTYNEQFF
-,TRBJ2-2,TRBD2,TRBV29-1,TGCAGCGTTGAAACTAGCGTAACCGGGGAGCTGTTTTTT,CSVETSVTGELFF
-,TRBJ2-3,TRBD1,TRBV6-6,TGTGCCAGCAGGACCCTGACAGGGGGAGGCACAGATACGCAGTATTTT,CASRTLTGGGTDTQYF
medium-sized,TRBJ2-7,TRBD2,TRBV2,TGTGCCAGCAGTCGACTAGCGGGTGGCGAGCAGTACTTC,CASSRLAGGEQYF